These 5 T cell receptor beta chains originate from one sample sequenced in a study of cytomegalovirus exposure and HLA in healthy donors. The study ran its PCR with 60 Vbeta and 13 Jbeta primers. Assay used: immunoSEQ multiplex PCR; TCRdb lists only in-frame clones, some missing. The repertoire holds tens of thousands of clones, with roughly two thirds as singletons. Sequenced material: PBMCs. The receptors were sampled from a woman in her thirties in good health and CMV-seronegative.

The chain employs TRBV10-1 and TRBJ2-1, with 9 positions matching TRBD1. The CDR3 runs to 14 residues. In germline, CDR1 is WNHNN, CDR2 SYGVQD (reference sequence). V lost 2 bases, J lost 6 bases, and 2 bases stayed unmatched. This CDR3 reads CASSERGQGNEQFF. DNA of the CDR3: TGCGCCAGCAGTGAGAGGGGACAGGGCAATGAGCAGTTCTTC.

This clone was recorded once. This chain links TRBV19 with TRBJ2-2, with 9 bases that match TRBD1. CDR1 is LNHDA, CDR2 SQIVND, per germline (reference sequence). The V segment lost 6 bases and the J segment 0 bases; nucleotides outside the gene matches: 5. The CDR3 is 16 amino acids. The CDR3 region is CASSGGQGSNTGELFF. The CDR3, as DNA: TGTGCCAGTAGCGGGGGACAGGGATCGAACACCGGGGAGCTGTTTTTT. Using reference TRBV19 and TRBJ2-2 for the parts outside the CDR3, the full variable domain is DGGITQSPKYLFRKEGQNVTLSCEQNLNHDAMYWYRQDPGQGLRLIYYSQIVNDFQKGDIAEGYSVSREKKESFPLTVTSAQKNPTAFYLCASSGGQGSNTGELFFGEGSRLTVL.

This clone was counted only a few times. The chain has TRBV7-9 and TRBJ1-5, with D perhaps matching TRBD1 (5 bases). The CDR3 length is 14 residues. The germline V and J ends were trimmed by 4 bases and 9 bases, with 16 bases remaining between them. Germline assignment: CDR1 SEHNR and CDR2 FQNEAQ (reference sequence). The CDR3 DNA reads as TGTGCCAGCAGCTCGCCCAGGGCAGGCGGGCCCCAGCATTTT. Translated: CASSSPRAGGPQHF.

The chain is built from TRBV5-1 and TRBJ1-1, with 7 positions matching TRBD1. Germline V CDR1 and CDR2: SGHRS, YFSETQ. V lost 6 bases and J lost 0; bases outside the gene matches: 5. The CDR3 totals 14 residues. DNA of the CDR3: TGCGCCAGCACCCAGGGACAGCTGAACACTGAAGCTTTCTTT. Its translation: CASTQGQLNTEAFF.

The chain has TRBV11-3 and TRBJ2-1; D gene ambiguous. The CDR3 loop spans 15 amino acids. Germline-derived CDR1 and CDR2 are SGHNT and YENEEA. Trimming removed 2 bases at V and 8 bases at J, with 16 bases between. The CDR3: CASSLKWRGLDEQFF. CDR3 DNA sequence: TGTGCCAGCAGCTTAAAGTGGCGCGGCCTGGATGAGCAGTTCTTC. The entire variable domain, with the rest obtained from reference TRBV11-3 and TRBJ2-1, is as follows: EAGVVQSPRYKIIEKKQPVAFWCNPISGHNTLYWYLQNLGQGPELLIRYENEEAVDDSQLPKDRFSAERLKGVDSTLKIQPAELGDSAVYLCASSLKWRGLDEQFFGPGTRLTVL.